This TCR beta chain was obtained from a study of metastatic and nonmetastatic thyroid tumors. About the research overall: Thyroid patients, malignant and benign, had repertoires compared across blood and tumor or nodule tissue.

No patient had received any treatment before thyroid surgery. Whole-study results and caveats: Significantly greater TCR beta diversity was reportedly found in malignant thyroid tumors than in benign nodules (in blood and tumor).

The CDR3 has 15 amino acids. V was trimmed by 5 bases and J by 2 bases, leaving 17 bases between them. CDR1 is DFQATT and CDR2 is SNEGSKA in the germline V gene (reference sequence). This clone has at least ten counts. Its antigen is unknown. Study processing details: Using the CDR3 differences seen across clinicopathological groups, the authors built a distant-metastasis classifier for papillary thyroid cancer, which was meant to discriminate distant-metastatic patients. TCRdb reprocessed the PCR reads via MiXCR. It is TCRdb's table, rather than the study itself, that gives the V and J calls and clone size. The table has fewer than 30,000 clones, around 15% seen once.

The receptor's source is a female donor with papillary thyroid cancer or a benign thyroid nodule (not recorded which). Some clones in this sample may be carry-over from other donors' samples. The rearrangement links TRBV20-1 to TRBJ2-3; TRBD2 might be the D (6 bases). The sequencing sample was made of blood. CDR3 nucleotides: TGCAGTGCTCAGAGAGCAGCGGGTTTCACAGATACGCAGTATTTT. As protein: CSAQRAAGFTDTQYF.